The entry below describes one T cell receptor (beta chain). Antigen specificity is unknown. The sample originates from a study of T-cell reconstitution after alpha-beta-depleted transplantation in children. Study-level points and caveats: Several hundred expanded graft clones reportedly gave rise to the alpha-beta T cells present about two months after transplant. In some patients, recipient T cells and intrathymic progenitors surviving conditioning explained high day-60 diversity.

Germline V CDR1 and CDR2: SGHDN, FVKESK. This CDR3 is 16 amino acids long. J was trimmed by 6 bases and V by 4 bases; bases with no gene match: 8. The TCRbeta library incorporated unique molecular identifiers. MiXCR, applied by TCRdb to the PCR reads, yields one record per CDR3 protein. Of approximately 500,000 distinct CDR3 sequences in the sample, about a quarter are singletons; the top ten hold 35% to 40%. This chain links TRBV14 with TRBJ2-1; 11 nucleotides align to TRBD2. Here the sequenced sample was PBMCs, taken before TCRalphabeta/CD19-depleted stem cell transplant. This receptor was taken from a boy younger than two with Wiskott-Aldrich syndrome, due to receive a stem cell transplant. CDR3 protein: CASSPAAGLAGNEQFF. As DNA, the CDR3 is TGTGCCAGCAGCCCGGCCGCCGGACTAGCGGGCAATGAGCAGTTCTTC.